Listed below are T cell receptor beta chains from one sample, sequenced in a study of T cell repertoires in cytomegalovirus infection. A single record per CDR3 protein comes from TCRdb applying MiXCR to the reads. The sample has hundreds of thousands of distinct CDR3 sequences, around a third seen once. Their antigens remain unidentified. The source material was cultured PBMCs, sampled from culture after CMV antigen stimulation. These receptors were taken from a human donor in good health (CMV status not recorded). Some clones in this sample may be carry-over from other donors' samples. The CDR3 runs from the conserved cysteine through the conserved F or W. D genes are given only for firm matches. The size entry is marked missing in some rows and otherwise reads once, few, many or a size class.

D	V	J	size	DNA	CDR3
TRBD1	TRBV10-3	TRBJ1-6	few	TGTGCCACAGGGACAGGGGATAATTCACCCCTCCACTTT	CATGTGDNSPLHF
NA	TRBV7-8	TRBJ1-4	NA	TGTGCCAGCGGGCCCCGCAACCAAGCAACTAATGAAAAACTGTTTTTT	CASGPRNQATNEKLFF
NA	TRBV6-5	TRBJ2-1	NA	TGTGCCAGCAGTTACTCATCCGGGATCGAGCAGTTCTTC	CASSYSSGIEQFF
NA	TRBV7-2	TRBJ2-4	many	TGTGCCAGCAGCGCTGTCGAGGGAGAGGACATTCAGTACTTC	CASSAVEGEDIQYF
NA	TRBV18	TRBJ1-2	NA	TGTGCCAGCTCACCAAGCAGAGATCTTGGCTACACCTTC	CASSPSRDLGYTF
TRBD1	TRBV29-1	TRBJ2-1	NA	TGCAGCGTTGTACGTAGACAGGGGACCTACAATGAGCAGTTCTTC	CSVVRRQGTYNEQFF
TRBD1	TRBV4-1	TRBJ1-3	few	TGCGCCAGCAGTGCCACAGGGGATCCCTCTGGAAACACCATATATTTT	CASSATGDPSGNTIYF
NA	TRBV7-2	TRBJ1-6	many	TGTGCCAGCAGCTTACAAGGGGTTAATAATTCACCCCTCCACTTT	CASSLQGVNNSPLHF
NA	TRBV29-1	TRBJ1-2	NA	TGCAGCGTTGATTCCCAGGGCCCTAACTATGGCTACACCTTC	CSVDSQGPNYGYTF
NA	TRBV28	TRBJ1-4	NA	TGTGCCAGCAAGCCGGGCCCAACTAATGAAAAACTGTTTTTT	CASKPGPTNEKLFF